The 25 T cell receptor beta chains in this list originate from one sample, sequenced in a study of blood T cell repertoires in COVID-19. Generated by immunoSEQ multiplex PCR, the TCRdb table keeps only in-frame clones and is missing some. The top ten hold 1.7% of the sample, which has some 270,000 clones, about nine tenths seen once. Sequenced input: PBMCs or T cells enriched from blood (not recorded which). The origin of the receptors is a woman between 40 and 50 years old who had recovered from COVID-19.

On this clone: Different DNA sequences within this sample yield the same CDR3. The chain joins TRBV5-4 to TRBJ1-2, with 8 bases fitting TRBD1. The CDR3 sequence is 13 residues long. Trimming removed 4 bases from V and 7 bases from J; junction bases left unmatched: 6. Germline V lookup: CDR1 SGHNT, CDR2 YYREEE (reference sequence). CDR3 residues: CASSPDRVGGYTF. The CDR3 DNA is TGTGCCAGCAGCCCGGACAGGGTGGGTGGCTACACCTTC.

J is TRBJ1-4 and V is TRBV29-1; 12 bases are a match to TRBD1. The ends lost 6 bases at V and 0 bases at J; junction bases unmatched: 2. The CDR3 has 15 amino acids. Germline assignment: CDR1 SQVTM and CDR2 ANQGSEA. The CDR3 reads CSVGTGGTTNEKLFF. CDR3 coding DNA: TGCAGCGTCGGGACAGGGGGCACAACTAATGAAAAACTGTTTTTT.

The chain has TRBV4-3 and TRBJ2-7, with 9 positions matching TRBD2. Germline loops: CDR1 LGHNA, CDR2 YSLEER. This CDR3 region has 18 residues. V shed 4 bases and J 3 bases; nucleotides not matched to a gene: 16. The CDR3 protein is CASSREPGLAGQFYEQYF. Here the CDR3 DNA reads TGCGCCAGCAGCCGAGAACCGGGGCTAGCGGGACAATTCTACGAGCAGTACTTC.

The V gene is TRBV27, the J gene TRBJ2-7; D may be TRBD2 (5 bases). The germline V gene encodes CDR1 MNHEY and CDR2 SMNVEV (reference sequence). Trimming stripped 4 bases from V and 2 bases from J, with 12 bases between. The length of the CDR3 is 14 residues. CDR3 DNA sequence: TGTGCCAGCAGTTCTCGGTACGGGGCCTACGAGCAGTACTTC. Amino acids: CASSSRYGAYEQYF.

The CDR3 here is CASSQGNRGSMNTEAFF. The CDR3 region has the DNA TGCGCCAGCAGCCAAGGGAACAGGGGAAGCATGAACACTGAAGCTTTCTTT. The V and J genes are TRBV4-1 and TRBJ1-1; the match to TRBD1 covers 7 bases. The ends lost 1 base at V and 0 bases at J; junction bases unmatched: 8. The CDR3 runs 17 residues. Germline V gene data show CDR1 as MGHRA and CDR2 as YSYEKL.

The CDR3 protein is CAWSVSGQETQYF. As DNA, the CDR3 is TGTGCCTGGAGTGTTTCGGGGCAAGAGACCCAGTACTTC. The chain combines TRBV30 with TRBJ2-5; weak D call: TRBD2 (5 bases). With 0 bases removed from V and 2 bases from J, the gap between germline ends came to 7 bases. Per germline, CDR1 GTSNPN and CDR2 SVGIG (reference sequence). This CDR3 contains 13 residues. Combining the CDR3 with reference TRBV30 and TRBJ2-5 gives the whole variable domain SQTIHQWPATLVQPVGSPLSLECTVEGTSNPNLYWYRQAAGRGLQLLFYSVGIGQISSEVPQNLSASRPQDRQFILSSKKLLLSDSGFYLCAWSVSGQETQYFGPGTRLLVL.

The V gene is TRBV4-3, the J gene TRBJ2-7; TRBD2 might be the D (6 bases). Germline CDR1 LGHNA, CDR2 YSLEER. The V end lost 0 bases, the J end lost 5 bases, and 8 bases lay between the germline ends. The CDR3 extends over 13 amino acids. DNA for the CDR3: TGCGCCAGCAGCCAAGATTCGGGGGACGAGCAGTACTTC. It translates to CASSQDSGDEQYF.

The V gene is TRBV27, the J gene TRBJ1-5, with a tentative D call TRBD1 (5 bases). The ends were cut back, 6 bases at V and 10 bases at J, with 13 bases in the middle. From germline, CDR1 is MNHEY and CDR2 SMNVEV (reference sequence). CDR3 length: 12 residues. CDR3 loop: CASRQGTQPQHF. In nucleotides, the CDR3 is TGTGCCAGCAGGCAGGGCACGCAACCCCAGCATTTT.

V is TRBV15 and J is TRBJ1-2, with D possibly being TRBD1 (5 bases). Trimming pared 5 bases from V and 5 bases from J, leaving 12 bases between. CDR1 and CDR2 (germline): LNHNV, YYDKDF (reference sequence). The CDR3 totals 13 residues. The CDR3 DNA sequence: TGTGCCACCAGCGGAGGGGCCGGTTATGGCTACACCTTC. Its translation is CATSGGAGYGYTF.

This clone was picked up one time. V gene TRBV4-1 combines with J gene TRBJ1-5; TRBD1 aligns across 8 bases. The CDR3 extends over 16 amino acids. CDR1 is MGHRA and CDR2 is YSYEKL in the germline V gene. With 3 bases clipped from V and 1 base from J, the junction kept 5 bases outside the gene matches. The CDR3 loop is CASSQSGQASNQPQHF. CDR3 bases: TGCGCCAGCAGCCAGTCGGGACAGGCCAGCAATCAGCCCCAGCATTTT.

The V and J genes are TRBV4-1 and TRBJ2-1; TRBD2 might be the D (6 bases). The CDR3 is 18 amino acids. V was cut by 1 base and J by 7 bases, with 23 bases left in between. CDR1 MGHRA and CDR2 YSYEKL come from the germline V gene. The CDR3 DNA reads TGCGCCAGCAGCCAAGGGCTTGGCGGGATGGGAATTAGGAATGAGCAGTTCTTC. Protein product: CASSQGLGGMGIRNEQFF.

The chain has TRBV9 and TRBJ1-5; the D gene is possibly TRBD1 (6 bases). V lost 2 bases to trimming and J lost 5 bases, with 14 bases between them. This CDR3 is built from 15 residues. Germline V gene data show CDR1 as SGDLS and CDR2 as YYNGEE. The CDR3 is CASSVKTGDDQPQHF. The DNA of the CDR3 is TGTGCCAGCAGCGTTAAGACAGGAGACGATCAGCCCCAGCATTTT.

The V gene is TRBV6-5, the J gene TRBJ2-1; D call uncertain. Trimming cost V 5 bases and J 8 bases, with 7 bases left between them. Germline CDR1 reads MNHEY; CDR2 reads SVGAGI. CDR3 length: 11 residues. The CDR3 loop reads CASSRDYEQFF. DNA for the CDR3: TGTGCCAGCAGTAGAGATTATGAGCAGTTCTTC.

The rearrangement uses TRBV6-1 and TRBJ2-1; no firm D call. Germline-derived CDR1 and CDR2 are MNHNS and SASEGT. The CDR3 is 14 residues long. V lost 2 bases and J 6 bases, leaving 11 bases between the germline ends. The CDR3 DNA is TGTGCCAGCAGTGAATACCAGCGACTCAATGAGCAGTTCTTC. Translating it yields CASSEYQRLNEQFF.

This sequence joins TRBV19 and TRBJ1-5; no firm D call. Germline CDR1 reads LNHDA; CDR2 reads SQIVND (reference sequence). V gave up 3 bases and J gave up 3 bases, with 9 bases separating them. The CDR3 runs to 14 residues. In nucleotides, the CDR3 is TGTGCCAGTAGTATTAACGAGGTCAATCAGCCCCAGCATTTT. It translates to CASSINEVNQPQHF.

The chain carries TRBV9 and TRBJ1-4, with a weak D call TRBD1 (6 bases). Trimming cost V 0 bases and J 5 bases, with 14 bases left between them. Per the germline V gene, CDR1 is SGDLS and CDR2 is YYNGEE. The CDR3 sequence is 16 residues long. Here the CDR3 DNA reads TGTGCCAGCAGCGTAGGGACCGGGACACCGAATGAAAAACTGTTTTTT. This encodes CASSVGTGTPNEKLFF.

The CDR3 is CASSLGSRSSSGRRNEQFF. The CDR3 DNA follows: TGTGCCAGCAGCTTGGGATCCCGGAGTTCGAGCGGGAGGCGCAATGAGCAGTTCTTC. The chain employs TRBV5-8 and TRBJ2-1; TRBD2 matches at 9 bases. Germline V gene sequence: CDR1 SGHTS, CDR2 YDEGEE. V gave up 0 bases and J gave up 6 bases; unmatched junction bases: 16. This CDR3 has 19 residues. Based on the CDR3 plus reference TRBV5-8 and TRBJ2-1, the full variable domain is EAGVTQSPTHLIKTRGQQATLRCSPISGHTSVYWYQQALGLGLQFLLWYDEGEERNRGNFPPRFSGRQFPNYSSELNVNALELEDSALYLCASSLGSRSSSGRRNEQFFGPGTRLTVL.

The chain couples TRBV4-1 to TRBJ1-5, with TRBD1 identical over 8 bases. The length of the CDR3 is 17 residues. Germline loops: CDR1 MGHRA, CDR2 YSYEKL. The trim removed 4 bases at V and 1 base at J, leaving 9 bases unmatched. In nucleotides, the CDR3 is TGCGCCAGCAGCCGGCGGGACAGGTCAGGAAGCAATCAGCCCCAGCATTTT. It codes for CASSRRDRSGSNQPQHF.

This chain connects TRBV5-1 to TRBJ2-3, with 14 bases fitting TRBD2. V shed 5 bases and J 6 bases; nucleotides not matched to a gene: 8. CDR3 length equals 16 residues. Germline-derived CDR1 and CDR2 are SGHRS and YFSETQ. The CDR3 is CASSPRLAGGADTQYF. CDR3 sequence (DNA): TGCGCCAGCAGTCCTAGACTAGCGGGGGGGGCGGATACGCAGTATTTT.

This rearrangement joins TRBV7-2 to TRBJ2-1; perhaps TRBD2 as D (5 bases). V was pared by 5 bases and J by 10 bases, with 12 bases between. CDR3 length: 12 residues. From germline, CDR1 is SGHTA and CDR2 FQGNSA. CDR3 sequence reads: CASSTLAHEQFF. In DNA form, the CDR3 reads TGTGCCAGCAGCACCTTAGCGCACGAGCAGTTCTTC.

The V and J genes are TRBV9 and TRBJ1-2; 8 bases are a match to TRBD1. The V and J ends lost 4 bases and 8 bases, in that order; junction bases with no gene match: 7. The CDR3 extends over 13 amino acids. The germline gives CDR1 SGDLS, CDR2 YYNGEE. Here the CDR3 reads CASSRGTGGGYTF. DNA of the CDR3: TGTGCCAGCAGCCGTGGGACAGGCGGAGGCTACACCTTC.

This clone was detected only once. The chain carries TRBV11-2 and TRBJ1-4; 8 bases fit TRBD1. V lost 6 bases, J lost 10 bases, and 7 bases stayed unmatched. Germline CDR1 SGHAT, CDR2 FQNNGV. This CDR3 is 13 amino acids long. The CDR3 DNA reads TGTGCCAGCAGTTCTACAGGGGGAGGAAAACTGTTTTTT. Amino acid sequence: CASSSTGGGKLFF.

In DNA form, the CDR3 reads TGTGCCAGTACCCTGAACCGGGTACAGAACACTGAAGCTTTCTTT. Protein: CASTLNRVQNTEAFF. The gene calls are TRBV19 and TRBJ1-1; D ambiguous. With 7 bases removed from V and 1 base from J, the gap between germline ends came to 16 bases. The CDR3 loop spans 15 amino acids. Germline V gene data show CDR1 as LNHDA and CDR2 as SQIVND (reference sequence).

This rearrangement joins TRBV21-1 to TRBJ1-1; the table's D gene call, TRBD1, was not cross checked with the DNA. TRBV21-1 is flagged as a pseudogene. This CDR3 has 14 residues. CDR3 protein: CASSKDATYTEAFF. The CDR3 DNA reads TGTGCCAGCAGCAAAGATGCGACATACACTGAAGCTTTCTTT.

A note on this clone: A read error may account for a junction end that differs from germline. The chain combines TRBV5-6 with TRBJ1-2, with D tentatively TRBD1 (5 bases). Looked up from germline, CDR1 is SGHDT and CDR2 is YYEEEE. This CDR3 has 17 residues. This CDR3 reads CASSRVVLGGADRGTAF. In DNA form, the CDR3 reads TGTGCCAGCAGCCGGGTGGTCCTCGGTGGGGCGGATAGGGGTACCGCCTTC.